The 8 T cell receptor beta chains below come from one sample, sequenced in a study of blood T cell repertoires in COVID-19. Only in-frame clones appear in the TCRdb table, and some are missing; sequencing was by immunoSEQ multiplex PCR. The data contain roughly 200,000 clones, roughly 84% of them singletons. Sequencing was performed on PBMCs or T cells enriched from blood (not recorded which). These receptors were obtained from a woman aged 25 to 39 who had been exposed to COVID-19.

In its sample, this clone was seen a few times. The genes are TRBV5-1 and TRBJ2-3; perhaps TRBD1 as D (5 bases). Trimming took 5 bases from V and 2 from J, leaving 12 bases between them. This CDR3 has 14 residues. CDR1 and CDR2 from the germline V gene are SGHRS and YFSETQ. This CDR3 reads CASSVTDFTDTQYF. The CDR3 DNA reads TGCGCCAGCAGTGTGACAGATTTCACAGATACGCAGTATTTT.

J is TRBJ1-3 and V is TRBV18; 8 bases fit TRBD1. The V gene's germline CDR1 is KGHSH and CDR2 LQKENI. This CDR3 contains 17 residues. The ends lost 1 base at V and 0 bases at J; junction bases unmatched: 5. The CDR3 coding sequence is TGTGCCAGCTCACCACTACAGGGGGTCGCCTCTGGAAACACCATATATTTT. It translates to CASSPLQGVASGNTIYF.

The chain has TRBV29-1 and TRBJ1-1; D is uncertain. The CDR3 is made up of 13 amino acids. V was pared by 4 bases and J by 0 bases, with 9 bases between. From germline, CDR1 is SQVTM and CDR2 ANQGSEA. The CDR3 DNA reads TGCAGCGTTGCTGAGAGTATGAACACTGAAGCTTTCTTT. Protein product: CSVAESMNTEAFF.

The table lists this clone with a count of one. The chain employs TRBV11-2 and TRBJ2-6; no firm D call. This CDR3 has 14 amino acids. The germline V and J ends were trimmed by 5 bases and 2 bases, with 7 bases remaining between them. The germline V gene has CDR1 SGHAT and CDR2 FQNNGV. The CDR3 loop is CASSLSAGANVLTF. The CDR3, as DNA: TGTGCCAGCAGCCTAAGCGCTGGGGCCAACGTCCTGACTTTC.

The gene calls are TRBV27 and TRBJ2-7; weak D call: TRBD1 (6 bases). V was trimmed by 2 bases and J by 4 bases, leaving 9 bases between them. This CDR3 is 13 amino acids long. Germline assignment: CDR1 MNHEY and CDR2 SMNVEV (reference sequence). CDR3 region: CASSLPGQYEQYF. The CDR3 region has the DNA TGTGCCAGCAGTTTACCTGGACAGTACGAGCAGTACTTC.

This clone has more than one count but fewer than ten. This chain uses TRBV29-1 with TRBJ2-7; 11 bases match TRBD2. The CDR3 runs to 14 residues. The J segment lost 1 base and the V segment lost 5 bases, leaving 4 bases of the junction unmatched. The germline gives CDR1 SQVTM, CDR2 ANQGSEA. The CDR3 sequence: CSVSTSGVSYEQYF. CDR3 nucleotides: TGCAGCGTTTCGACTAGCGGGGTATCCTACGAGCAGTACTTC.

The chain recombines TRBV18 with TRBJ1-1; TRBD1 might be the D (5 bases). V was trimmed by 6 bases and J by 6 bases, leaving 11 bases between them. In germline, CDR1 is KGHSH, CDR2 LQKENI. The CDR3 runs to 12 residues. The CDR3: CASSQVGAEAFF. As DNA, the CDR3 is TGTGCCAGCTCTCAAGTAGGGGCTGAAGCTTTCTTT.

The chain links TRBV12-3 or TRBV12-4 to TRBJ1-2; the D gene is possibly TRBD1 (5 bases). The germline V and J ends were trimmed by 8 bases and 5 bases, with 12 bases remaining between them. The length of the CDR3 is 12 residues. Here the CDR3 DNA reads TGTGCCAGCGGTCTGGGGGGGTATGGCTACACCTTC. Protein product: CASGLGGYGYTF.